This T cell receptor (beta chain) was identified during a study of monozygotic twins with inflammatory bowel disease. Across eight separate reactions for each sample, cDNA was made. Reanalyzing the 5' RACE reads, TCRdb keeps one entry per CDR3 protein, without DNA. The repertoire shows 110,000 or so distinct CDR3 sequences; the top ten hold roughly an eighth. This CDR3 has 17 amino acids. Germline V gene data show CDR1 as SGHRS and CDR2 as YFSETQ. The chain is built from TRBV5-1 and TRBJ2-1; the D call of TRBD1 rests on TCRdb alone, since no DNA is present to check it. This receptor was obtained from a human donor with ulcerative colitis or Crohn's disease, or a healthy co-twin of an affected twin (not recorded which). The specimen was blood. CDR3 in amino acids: CASGPTGAAANYNEQFF.